A single sample gave rise to the 22 T cell receptor beta chains below, sequenced in a study of beta chain features in type 1 diabetes. Sequenced material consisted of expressed TCRB transcripts (all of the isolated RNA was reverse transcribed). Using immunoSEQ multiplex PCR, the repertoire was profiled, and TCRdb retains in-frame clones only, with some absent. Among around 300,000 clones, approximately 10% were seen once, and the ten largest hold more than 0.015%. The specimen was naive CD4+ T cells from blood. Every receptor here comes from a woman in her 30s in good health.

The chain has TRBV29-1 and TRBJ2-7; 8 nucleotides align to TRBD2. J lost 3 bases, V lost 7 bases, and 2 bases had no gene match. This CDR3 is built from 11 residues. The germline V gene encodes CDR1 SQVTM and CDR2 ANQGSEA. CDR3 amino acids: CSAGTSYEQYF. The CDR3 DNA follows: TGCAGCGCCGGGACTAGCTACGAGCAGTACTTC.

This clone was observed a few times. The chain recombines TRBV7-2 with TRBJ1-5, with 8 bases fitting TRBD1. V gave up 0 bases and J gave up 7 bases; unmatched junction bases: 5. Germline CDR1 is SGHTA and CDR2 is FQGNSA. This CDR3 is 15 amino acids long. DNA for the CDR3: TGTGCCAGCAGCTTAGCGGGACAGGTAGCCCAGCCCCAGCATTTT. Amino acid sequence: CASSLAGQVAQPQHF.

CDR3 bases: TGTGCCTGGGACAGCGGCACAGATACGCAGTATTTT. Protein sequence: CAWDSGTDTQYF. This chain joins TRBV30 and TRBJ2-3; D is perhaps TRBD1 (5 bases). The CDR3 covers 12 residues. V lost 5 bases and J lost 1, with 7 bases in between. The germline V gene has CDR1 GTSNPN and CDR2 SVGIG (reference sequence).

In this sample, this clone turned up a few times. The chain has TRBV30 and TRBJ2-5, with 7 bases identical to TRBD1. The V and J ends lost 3 bases and 2 bases, in that order; junction bases with no gene match: 9. The CDR3 loop spans 15 amino acids. Per germline, CDR1 GTSNPN and CDR2 SVGIG (reference sequence). The CDR3 DNA sequence: TGTGCCTGGAGCCTGGGGGACAGAGAACAAGAGACCCAGTACTTC. Its translation is CAWSLGDREQETQYF.

The genes are TRBV6-5 and TRBJ1-2; 7 positions match TRBD1. Germline CDR1 and CDR2: MNHEY and SVGAGI. The CDR3 extends over 15 amino acids. The J segment lost 2 bases and the V segment lost 3 bases, leaving 6 bases of the junction unmatched. The chain's CDR3 is CASSYEGAHNYGYTF. The DNA of the CDR3 is TGTGCCAGCAGTTATGAGGGGGCCCACAACTATGGCTACACCTTC.

This clone has only a few counts. The chain links TRBV14 to TRBJ2-1; 14 positions match TRBD2. CDR1 and CDR2 (germline): SGHDN, FVKESK. The CDR3 length is 17 residues. Losses at the gene ends were 5 bases for V and 8 bases for J; bases not matched to a gene: 11. The CDR3 spells CASSILGLAGGIDEQFF. The CDR3 DNA reads as TGTGCCAGCAGCATCCTCGGACTAGCGGGAGGTATCGATGAGCAGTTCTTC.

The chain uses TRBV4-3 and TRBJ2-3, with D possibly matching TRBD1 (6 bases). The CDR3 length is 14 residues. V was pared by 1 base and J by 6 bases, with 11 bases between. The V gene's germline CDR1 is LGHNA and CDR2 YSLEER. CDR3 protein: CASSQVGGADTQYF. CDR3 nucleotide sequence: TGCGCCAGCAGCCAAGTTGGGGGCGCGGATACGCAGTATTTT.

This clone came up a few times. The genes are TRBV6-1 and TRBJ2-7; possible D gene TRBD2, 7 bases. Trimming left V 4 bases short and J 6 bases short, with 10 bases between. CDR1 and CDR2 (germline): MNHNS, SASEGT. The CDR3 runs 12 residues. In DNA form, the CDR3 reads TGTGCCAGCAGTGCCGGGGGGCCCGAGCAGTACTTC. The encoded protein is CASSAGGPEQYF.

This clone was seen only a few times. The genes are TRBV5-1 and TRBJ2-1; 11 positions match TRBD1. The trim removed 4 bases at V and 12 bases at J, leaving 12 bases unmatched. CDR3 length: 15 amino acids. Germline V CDR1 and CDR2: SGHRS, YFSETQ. For the CDR3, the DNA is TGCGCCAGCAGCGAGGGACAGGGGGAGAGGGGGATGCAGTTCTTC. It specifies CASSEGQGERGMQFF.

This clone was seen a handful of times. The chain couples TRBV5-4 to TRBJ2-5; 9 nucleotides match TRBD1. The CDR3 length is 15 residues. Looked up from germline, CDR1 is SGHNT and CDR2 is YYREEE (reference sequence). V shed 2 bases, J shed 2 bases, and the junction held 4 bases outside the gene matches. The CDR3 protein is CASSLDRGRQETQYF. CDR3 in DNA: TGTGCCAGCAGCTTAGACAGGGGGAGGCAAGAGACCCAGTACTTC.

This clone was seen a handful of times. The chain employs TRBV9 and TRBJ2-3, with 8 bases matching TRBD2. From germline, CDR1 is SGDLS and CDR2 YYNGEE. Trimming took 0 bases from V and 3 from J; bases not matched to a gene: 0. The CDR3 contains 14 residues. For the CDR3, the DNA is TGTGCCAGCAGCGTAGTAGCGGGAACAGATACGCAGTATTTT. Translation gives CASSVVAGTDTQYF.

This clone was counted a few times. The chain is built from TRBV9 and TRBJ2-3, with 11 nucleotides matching TRBD2. Germline V CDR1 and CDR2: SGDLS, YYNGEE. This CDR3 region has 15 residues. The V and J ends lost 0 bases and 6 bases, in that order; junction bases with no gene match: 3. The CDR3 region is CASSVEGTSGDTQYF. In DNA form, the CDR3 reads TGTGCCAGCAGCGTAGAAGGGACTAGCGGCGATACGCAGTATTTT.

To note about this clone: Additional DNA sequences in this sample encode the identical CDR3. The chain couples TRBV18 to TRBJ1-5; D might be TRBD1 (5 bases). The CDR3 length is 13 residues. The germline gives CDR1 KGHSH, CDR2 LQKENI. The V gene lost 3 bases and the J gene lost 4 bases, with 7 bases spanning the gap. CDR3 region: CASSPDTNQPQHF. In DNA form, the CDR3 reads TGTGCCAGCTCACCGGACACAAATCAGCCCCAGCATTTT.

The chain joins TRBV7-2 to TRBJ2-5; 15 nucleotides agree with TRBD2. The CDR3 length is 17 residues. With V trimmed by 4 bases and J by 5 bases, 8 bases remained unmatched. CDR1 and CDR2 from the germline V gene are SGHTA and FQGNSA. DNA of the CDR3: TGTGCCAGCAGCTGGGGACTAGCGGGAGGCGGAGGGGAGACCCAGTACTTC. Residues: CASSWGLAGGGGETQYF.

The V gene is TRBV4-3, the J gene TRBJ1-5, with 8 positions matching TRBD1. The trim removed 4 bases at V and 2 bases at J, leaving 7 bases unmatched. Germline V CDR1 and CDR2: LGHNA, YSLEER. This CDR3 has 16 amino acids. As DNA, the CDR3 is TGCGCCAGCAGCCCGGGGACAGGTTTGCGCAATCAGCCCCAGCATTTT. Protein sequence: CASSPGTGLRNQPQHF.

The rearrangement uses TRBV7-3 and TRBJ2-3; 8 bases are shared with TRBD2. The trim removed 5 bases at V and 5 bases at J, leaving 6 bases unmatched. This CDR3 has 14 residues. Per germline, CDR1 SGHTA and CDR2 FQGTGA. The CDR3 DNA reads TGTGCCAGCAGCCACCAGCGGGAGATAGATACGCAGTATTTT. It specifies CASSHQREIDTQYF.

For the CDR3, the DNA is TGTGCCAGCAGCCCCGGCTCGGGGTACAATGAGCAGTTCTTC. As protein: CASSPGSGYNEQFF. The rearrangement uses TRBV7-3 and TRBJ2-1; D is perhaps TRBD2 (5 bases). Germline lookup yields CDR1 SGHTA and CDR2 FQGTGA. This CDR3 is 14 amino acids long. V shed 5 bases and J shed 4 bases, with 12 bases lying between them.

This clone was detected only a few times. The rearrangement uses TRBV30 and TRBJ1-5; 9 nucleotides agree with TRBD1. This CDR3 is 14 amino acids long. Germline V gene lookup returns CDR1 GTSNPN and CDR2 SVGIG (reference sequence). After removal of 0 bases from V and 4 bases from J, the junction contained 1 base not matched to a gene. CDR3 nucleotides: TGTGCCTGGAGTGTAGGGACAGGGAATCAGCCCCAGCATTTT. Protein product: CAWSVGTGNQPQHF.

This clone appeared a single time. This chain uses TRBV27 with TRBJ2-7; perhaps TRBD1 as D (6 bases). The CDR3 sequence is 14 residues long. With 2 bases removed from V and 3 bases from J, the gap between germline ends came to 11 bases. The V gene's germline CDR1 is MNHEY and CDR2 SMNVEV (reference sequence). Here the CDR3 DNA reads TGTGCCAGCAGTTTAAGAGAGGGGGACTACGAGCAGTACTTC. Its protein is CASSLREGDYEQYF.

This clone was recorded a few times. V and J are TRBV9 and TRBJ1-1; 8 nucleotides line up with TRBD1. The CDR3 has 13 residues. Looked up from germline, CDR1 is SGDLS and CDR2 is YYNGEE. Losses at the gene ends were 2 bases for V and 3 bases for J; bases not matched to a gene: 0. The CDR3 reads CASSVDRDTEAFF. Written as DNA, the CDR3 is TGTGCCAGCAGCGTGGACAGGGACACTGAAGCTTTCTTT. Full variable domain (rest looked up from reference TRBV9 and TRBJ1-1): DSGVTQTPKHLITATGQRVTLRCSPRSGDLSVYWYQQSLDQGLQFLIQYYNGEERAKGNILERFSAQQFPDLHSELNLSSLELGDSALYFCASSVDRDTEAFFGQGTRLTVV.

The chain is built from TRBV29-1 and TRBJ2-5; the match to TRBD2 covers 7 bases. Germline V gives CDR1 SQVTM, CDR2 ANQGSEA. The CDR3 covers 15 residues. V lost 7 bases, J lost 2 bases, and 13 bases stayed unmatched. This chain's CDR3 is CSAGWASGLQETQYF. The CDR3, as DNA: TGCAGCGCAGGTTGGGCTAGCGGTCTTCAAGAGACCCAGTACTTC.

This clone was counted a few times. J is TRBJ2-3 and V is TRBV7-3, with D maybe TRBD2 (7 bases). The CDR3 extends over 14 amino acids. Germline V gene data show CDR1 as SGHTA and CDR2 as FQGTGA. V was clipped by 5 bases and J by 2 bases, with 11 bases between them. CDR3 loop: CASSTGTTTDTQYF. In nucleotides, the CDR3 is TGTGCCAGCAGCACAGGGACTACCACAGATACGCAGTATTTT.